These 22 T cell receptor beta chains share one sample of origin, sequenced in a study of OX40 agonist ivuxolimab in advanced cancers. This table comes from immunoSEQ multiplex PCR, and its TCRdb copy is limited to in-frame clones, with some not included. The sample lists approximately 90,000 clones, roughly nine tenths seen once, with approximately 8.4% in the top ten. This specimen was CD4+ or CD8+ T cells sorted from blood, taken in a trial of the OX40 agonist ivuxolimab. Receptors originate from an adult with an advanced solid tumor such as melanoma, head and neck, liver or kidney cancer.

This sequence joins TRBV9 and TRBJ1-3, with D perhaps matching TRBD1 (6 bases). Germline V CDR1 and CDR2: SGDLS, YYNGEE. The V and J ends lost 3 bases and 8 bases respectively, with 15 bases between them. The CDR3 runs 14 residues. The CDR3 sequence: CASSATGSGHTIYF. DNA of the CDR3: TGTGCCAGCAGCGCAACAGGGTCGGGGCACACCATATATTTT.

The chain links TRBV9 to TRBJ1-1; 7 bases line up with TRBD1. Germline V gives CDR1 SGDLS, CDR2 YYNGEE. The CDR3 is made up of 17 amino acids. Trimming took 4 bases from V and 1 from J; bases not matched to a gene: 13. CDR3 nucleotides: TGTGCCAGCAGCCAAACTGCACTGACAGGGTGGAACACTGAAGCTTTCTTT. It translates to CASSQTALTGWNTEAFF.

The chain links TRBV7-2 to TRBJ2-5, with D perhaps given as TRBD1 or TRBD2 (5 bases each). Trimming took off 0 bases at V and 5 bases at J, with 10 bases between the two ends. This CDR3 comprises 14 residues. CDR1 is SGHTA and CDR2 is FQGNSA in the germline V gene. CDR3 loop: CASSLAGVTETQYF. For the CDR3, the DNA is TGTGCCAGCAGCTTAGCGGGGGTCACGGAGACCCAGTACTTC.

CDR3 sequence: CASSVDGGTGELFF. The DNA for the CDR3 is TGTGCCAGCAGCGTAGATGGGGGAACCGGGGAGCTGTTTTTT. The chain combines TRBV9 with TRBJ2-2; D might be TRBD1 or TRBD2, each matching 5 bases. There are 14 residues in the CDR3. Looked up from germline, CDR1 is SGDLS and CDR2 is YYNGEE. The V end lost 0 bases, the J end lost 5 bases, and 8 bases lay between the germline ends.

This sequence joins TRBV6-1 and TRBJ1-1; D is undetermined. The CDR3 spans 13 residues. The ends were cut back, 1 base at V and 2 bases at J, with 5 bases in the middle. Germline CDR1 reads MNHNS; CDR2 reads SASEGT. CDR3 sequence reads: CASSEGPNTEAFF. The CDR3 DNA sequence: TGTGCCAGCAGTGAAGGTCCTAACACTGAAGCTTTCTTT.

V usage is TRBV29-1 and J usage is TRBJ1-2; D possibly corresponds to TRBD1 (6 bases). This CDR3 has 15 residues. From germline, CDR1 is SQVTM and CDR2 ANQGSEA. The V end lost 3 bases, the J end lost 5 bases, and 19 bases lay between the germline ends. The CDR3 DNA reads as TGCAGCGTTGAGGATTCCGGGACAAAAGGATATGGCTACACCTTC. Its translation is CSVEDSGTKGYGYTF.

This CDR3 reads CASSFLGEQSYF. The CDR3 DNA follows: TGTGCCAGCAGCTTTTTAGGGGAACAGTCGTACTTC. The chain is built from TRBV11-3 and TRBJ2-7, with a weak D call TRBD1 (5 bases). The CDR3 loop spans 12 amino acids. The V gene lost 3 bases and the J gene lost 12 bases, with 15 bases spanning the gap. The germline gives CDR1 SGHNT, CDR2 YENEEA.

The rearrangement uses TRBV30 and TRBJ1-4, with D maybe TRBD1 (5 bases). Trimming stripped 3 bases from V and 0 bases from J, with 8 bases between. CDR1 is GTSNPN and CDR2 is SVGIG in the germline V gene (reference sequence). The CDR3 runs 14 residues. CDR3 loop: CAWRGLSTNEKLFF. The CDR3 DNA reads TGTGCCTGGAGGGGACTCTCAACTAATGAAAAACTGTTTTTT.

The CDR3 DNA reads TGCGCCAGCAGTGGTTGGGGGGCGGGCACAGATACGCAGTATTTT. Residues: CASSGWGAGTDTQYF. V gene TRBV10-2 combines with J gene TRBJ2-3; D could derive from TRBD1 or TRBD2 (6 bases each). V gave up 4 bases and J gave up 1 base, with 12 bases separating them. Germline CDR1 and CDR2: WSHSY and SAAADI. The CDR3 runs 15 residues.

V usage is TRBV4-1 and J usage is TRBJ1-1; no clear D. V was cut by 0 bases and J by 3 bases, with 11 bases left in between. The CDR3 spans 15 residues. Per the germline V gene, CDR1 is MGHRA and CDR2 is YSYEKL. The CDR3, as DNA: TGCGCCAGCAGCCAAGAAACGGAGGGATACACTGAAGCTTTCTTT. Translating gives CASSQETEGYTEAFF.

This clone was detected only once. This chain joins TRBV6-6 and TRBJ2-4, with 7 bases identical to TRBD2. The CDR3 is 14 residues long. V dropped 2 bases and J dropped 5; count of bases not matched to a gene: 3. Germline V gene data show CDR1 as MNHNY and CDR2 as SVGAGI (reference sequence). The CDR3 is CASSYLGRENIQYF. Written as DNA, the CDR3 is TGTGCCAGCAGTTACCTGGGGAGGGAAAACATTCAGTACTTC.

The rearrangement uses TRBV28 and TRBJ1-4, with D possibly TRBD1 on 5 matching bases. Per germline, CDR1 MDHEN and CDR2 SYDVKM. CDR3 length: 13 amino acids. The ends were cut back, 7 bases at V and 6 bases at J, with 12 bases in the middle. The CDR3 protein is CASISQGDEKLFF. CDR3 nucleotide sequence: TGTGCCAGCATCTCCCAGGGCGATGAAAAACTGTTTTTT.

The chain recombines TRBV10-3 with TRBJ1-2, with D maybe TRBD1 (5 bases). The V and J ends lost 9 bases and 4 bases respectively, with 15 bases between them. Germline CDR1 and CDR2: ENHRY and SYGVKD. The CDR3 contains 13 residues. CDR3 amino acids: CAIQLDTSYGYTF. CDR3 sequence (DNA): TGTGCCATACAACTGGACACGAGCTATGGCTACACCTTC.

This chain uses TRBV6-1 with TRBJ1-5; weak D call: TRBD1 (6 bases). The germline gives CDR1 MNHNS, CDR2 SASEGT. V was shortened by 11 bases and J by 3 bases, with 14 bases between the two germline ends. The length of the CDR3 is 13 residues. Here the CDR3 reads CAGQHSDNQPQHF. Here the CDR3 DNA reads TGTGCCGGACAGCACTCCGACAATCAGCCCCAGCATTTT.

The chain joins TRBV7-3 to TRBJ2-3, with no clear D. V was clipped by 2 bases and J by 8 bases, with 14 bases between them. Germline CDR1 SGHTA, CDR2 FQGTGA. This CDR3 is built from 14 residues. The CDR3 here is CASSLSPPGTTQYF. Written as DNA, the CDR3 is TGTGCCAGCAGCTTATCCCCGCCCGGTACTACGCAGTATTTT.

The chain carries TRBV19 and TRBJ1-2, with a weak D call TRBD1 (5 bases). The CDR3 has 14 residues. The germline V and J ends were trimmed by 5 bases and 3 bases, with 13 bases remaining between them. Per the germline V gene, CDR1 is LNHDA and CDR2 is SQIVND (reference sequence). The CDR3 region is CASSVPQGDYGYTF. CDR3 nucleotides: TGTGCCAGTAGTGTACCTCAGGGAGACTATGGCTACACCTTC.

J is TRBJ2-3 and V is TRBV18; D unclear. The ends were cut back, 2 bases at V and 0 bases at J, with 6 bases in the middle. The CDR3 contains 14 residues. Germline V gene sequence: CDR1 KGHSH, CDR2 LQKENI. The CDR3 reads CASSPTLSTDTQYF. The CDR3 DNA sequence: TGTGCCAGCTCACCAACGCTTAGCACAGATACGCAGTATTTT.

This chain connects TRBV7-9 to TRBJ2-1; D is perhaps TRBD2 (5 bases). Trimming removed 4 bases from V and 2 bases from J, with 9 bases in between. This CDR3 has 14 residues. In germline, CDR1 is SEHNR, CDR2 FQNEAQ (reference sequence). The CDR3 sequence is CASSWTAPYNEQFF. The CDR3 nucleotides are TGTGCCAGCAGCTGGACTGCGCCCTACAATGAGCAGTTCTTC. Variable domain in full (rest from reference TRBV7-9 and TRBJ2-1): DTGVSQNPRHKITKRGQNVTFRCDPISEHNRLYWYRQTLGQGPEFLTYFQNEAQLEKSRLLSDRFSAERPKGSFSTLEIQRTEQGDSAMYLCASSWTAPYNEQFFGPGTRLTVL.

The chain employs TRBV10-3 and TRBJ2-7; D is possibly TRBD2 (6 bases). Germline lookup yields CDR1 ENHRY and CDR2 SYGVKD. The CDR3 is 14 amino acids. V was trimmed by 3 bases and J by 3 bases, leaving 12 bases between them. CDR3 bases: TGTGCCATCAGTGACGGCGGGGTAGGCTACGAGCAGTACTTC. Its protein product is CAISDGGVGYEQYF.

This clone has just one count. The J gene is TRBJ2-2, the V gene TRBV30; D call uncertain. Germline V gene data show CDR1 as GTSNPN and CDR2 as SVGIG (reference sequence). V lost 2 bases and J lost 4, with 14 bases in between. The CDR3 has 15 residues. CDR3 in DNA: TGTGCCTGGAGTTCCGGCCACGGGTCCACCGGGGAGCTGTTTTTT. It is translated as CAWSSGHGSTGELFF.

The chain carries TRBV28 and TRBJ2-7, with 11 bases matching TRBD1. Unmatched junction bases numbered 4, after V lost 7 bases and J lost 5 bases. CDR3 length: 13 amino acids. Germline-derived CDR1 and CDR2 are MDHEN and SYDVKM. CDR3 loop: CASTGQGAHEQYF. Here the CDR3 DNA reads TGTGCCAGCACTGGACAGGGGGCCCACGAGCAGTACTTC.

With respect to this clone: Other DNA variants within this sample encode the same CDR3. This chain joins TRBV20-1 and TRBJ2-5; no definite D call. The CDR3 runs 10 residues. The germline gives CDR1 DFQATT, CDR2 SNEGSKA (reference sequence). The V end lost 5 bases, the J end lost 2 bases, and 3 bases lay between the germline ends. In DNA form, the CDR3 reads TGCAGTGCTTCTCAAGAGACCCAGTACTTC. The encoded protein is CSASQETQYF.